This T cell receptor (beta chain) comes out of a study of cytomegalovirus exposure and HLA in healthy donors. The CDR3 runs to 14 residues. V lost 3 bases and J 2 bases, leaving 10 bases between the germline ends. Germline assignment: CDR1 SEHNR and CDR2 FQNEAQ (reference sequence). TCRdb keeps only in-frame clones here, not all; method: immunoSEQ multiplex PCR. The sample carries 82,000 or so clones, 85% to 95% recorded once. This chain uses TRBV7-9 with TRBJ2-5; D is possibly TRBD2 (5 bases). This TCR came from a man aged 18 to 35 in good health and CMV-seronegative. Sequences were obtained from PBMCs. CDR3 in amino acids: CASSLGGSQETQYF. The CDR3 DNA sequence: TGTGCCAGCAGCTTGGGCGGGTCTCAAGAGACCCAGTACTTC. Together with reference TRBV7-9 and TRBJ2-5, the CDR3 gives the full variable domain: DTGVSQNPRHKITKRGQNVTFRCDPISEHNRLYWYRQTLGQGPEFLTYFQNEAQLEKSRLLSDRFSAERPKGSFSTLEIQRTEQGDSAMYLCASSLGGSQETQYFGPGTRLLVL.